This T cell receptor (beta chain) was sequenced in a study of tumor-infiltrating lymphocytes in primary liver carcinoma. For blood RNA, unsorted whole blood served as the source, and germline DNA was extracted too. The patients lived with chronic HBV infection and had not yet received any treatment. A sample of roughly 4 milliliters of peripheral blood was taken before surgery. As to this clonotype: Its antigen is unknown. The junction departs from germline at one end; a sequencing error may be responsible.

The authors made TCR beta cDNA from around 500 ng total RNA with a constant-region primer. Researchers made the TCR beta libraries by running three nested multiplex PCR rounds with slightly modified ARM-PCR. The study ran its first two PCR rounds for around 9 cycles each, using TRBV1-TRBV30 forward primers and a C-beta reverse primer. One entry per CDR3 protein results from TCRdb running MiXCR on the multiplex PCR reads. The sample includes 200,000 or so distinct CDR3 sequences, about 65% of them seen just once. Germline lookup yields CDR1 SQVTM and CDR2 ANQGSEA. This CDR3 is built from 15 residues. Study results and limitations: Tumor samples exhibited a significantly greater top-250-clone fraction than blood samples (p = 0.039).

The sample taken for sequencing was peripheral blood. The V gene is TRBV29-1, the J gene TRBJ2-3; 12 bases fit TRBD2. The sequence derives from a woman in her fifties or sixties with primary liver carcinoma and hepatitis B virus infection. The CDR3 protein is CSPRTSGTSTDMQYF. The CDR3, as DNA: TGCAGCCCACGGACTAGCGGGACTAGCACAGATATGCAGTATTTT.